This T cell receptor (beta chain) originates from a study of blood T cell repertoires in COVID-19. Overall study context: Some COVID-19 samples were acute and others convalescent; all came from the United States, Italy and Spain.

The CDR3 length is 16 residues. Per germline, CDR1 SGHAT and CDR2 FQNNGV. V was pared by 5 bases and J by 0 bases, with 15 bases between. As handled by the study authors: Using reference gene primer amplification, nucleated cell counts were estimated. Method: immunoSEQ multiplex PCR; TCRdb's copy keeps in-frame clones and lacks some. V and J calls and clone size are copied from that table; D and trimming were computed from the DNA. The sample has 300,000 to 450,000 clones, approximately 87% seen once. The Seattle site enrolled patients during active infection and followed them longitudinally. This chain uses TRBV11-2 with TRBJ2-3, with D unclear. The origin of this receptor is a woman in her 30s with COVID-19, enrolled during active disease. Sequenced input: peripheral blood. The CDR3 here is CASSPRQVSSTDTQYF. The CDR3, as DNA: TGTGCCAGCAGCCCCCGACAAGTTTCTAGCACAGATACGCAGTATTTT.